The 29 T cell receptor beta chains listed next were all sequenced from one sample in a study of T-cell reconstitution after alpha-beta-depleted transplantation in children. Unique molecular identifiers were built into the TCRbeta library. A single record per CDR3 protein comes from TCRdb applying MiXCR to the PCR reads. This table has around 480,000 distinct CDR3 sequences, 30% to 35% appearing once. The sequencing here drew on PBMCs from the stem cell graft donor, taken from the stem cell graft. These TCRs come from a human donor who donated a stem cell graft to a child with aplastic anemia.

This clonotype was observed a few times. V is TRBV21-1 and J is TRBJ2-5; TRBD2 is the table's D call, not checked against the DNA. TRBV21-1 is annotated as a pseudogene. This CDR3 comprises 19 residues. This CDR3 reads CASSIRTSGRAKYQETQYF. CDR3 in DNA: TGTGCCAGCAGCATTCGGACTAGCGGGAGGGCGAAGTACCAAGAGACCCAGTACTTC.

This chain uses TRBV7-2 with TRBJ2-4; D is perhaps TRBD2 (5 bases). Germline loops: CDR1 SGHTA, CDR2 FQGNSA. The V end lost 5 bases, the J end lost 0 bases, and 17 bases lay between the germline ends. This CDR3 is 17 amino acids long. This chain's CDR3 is CASSPRFQAEAKNIQYF. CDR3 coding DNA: TGTGCCAGCAGCCCCCGCTTTCAAGCGGAAGCCAAAAACATTCAGTACTTC.

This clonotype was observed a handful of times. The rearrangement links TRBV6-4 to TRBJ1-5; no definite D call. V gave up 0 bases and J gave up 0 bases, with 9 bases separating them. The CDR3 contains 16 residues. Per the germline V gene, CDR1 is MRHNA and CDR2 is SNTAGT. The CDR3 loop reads CASSDSNLSSNQPQHF. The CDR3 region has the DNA TGTGCCAGCAGTGACTCAAATCTTTCTAGCAATCAGCCCCAGCATTTT.

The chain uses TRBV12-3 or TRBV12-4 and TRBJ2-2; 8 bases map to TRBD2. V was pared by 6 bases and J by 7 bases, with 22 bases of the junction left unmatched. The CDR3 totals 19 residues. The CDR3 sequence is CASSPLAPSGSARVGELFF. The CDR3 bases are TGTGCCAGCAGCCCTCTGGCTCCCAGCGGGAGCGCGAGGGTCGGGGAGCTGTTTTTT.

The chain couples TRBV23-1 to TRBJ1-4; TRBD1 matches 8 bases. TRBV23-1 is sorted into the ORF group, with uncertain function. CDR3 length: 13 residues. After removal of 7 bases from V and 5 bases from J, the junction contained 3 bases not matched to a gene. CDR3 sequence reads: CASKGQGNEKLFF. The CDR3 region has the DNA TGCGCCAGCAAAGGACAGGGAAATGAAAAACTGTTTTTT.

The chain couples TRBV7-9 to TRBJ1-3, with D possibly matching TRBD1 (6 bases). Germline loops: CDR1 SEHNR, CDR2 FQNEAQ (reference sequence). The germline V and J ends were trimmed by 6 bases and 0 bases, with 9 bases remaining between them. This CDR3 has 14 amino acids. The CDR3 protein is CASSTGFSGNTIYF. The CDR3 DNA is TGTGCCAGCAGTACAGGGTTCTCTGGAAACACCATATATTTT.

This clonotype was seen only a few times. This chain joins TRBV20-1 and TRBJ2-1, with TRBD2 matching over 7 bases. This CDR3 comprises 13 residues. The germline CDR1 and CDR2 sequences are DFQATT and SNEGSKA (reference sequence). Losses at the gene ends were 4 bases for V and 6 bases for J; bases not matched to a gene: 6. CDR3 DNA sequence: TGCAGTGCTAACCTAGCGGTCCTCAATGAGCAGTTCTTC. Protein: CSANLAVLNEQFF.

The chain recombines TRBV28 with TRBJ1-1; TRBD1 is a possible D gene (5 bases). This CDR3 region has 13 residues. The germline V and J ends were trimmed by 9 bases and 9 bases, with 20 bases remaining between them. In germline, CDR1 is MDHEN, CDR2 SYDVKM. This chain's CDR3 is CARFFGTLLQAFF. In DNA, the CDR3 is TGTGCCAGGTTTTTCGGGACTCTGCTGCAAGCTTTCTTT.

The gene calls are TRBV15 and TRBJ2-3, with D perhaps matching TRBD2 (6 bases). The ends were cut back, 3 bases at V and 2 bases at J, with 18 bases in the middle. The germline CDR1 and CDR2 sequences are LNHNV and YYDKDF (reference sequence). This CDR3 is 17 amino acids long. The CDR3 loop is CATSRTDTSRITDTQYF. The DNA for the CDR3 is TGTGCCACCAGCAGGACCGACACTAGCCGTATCACAGATACGCAGTATTTT.

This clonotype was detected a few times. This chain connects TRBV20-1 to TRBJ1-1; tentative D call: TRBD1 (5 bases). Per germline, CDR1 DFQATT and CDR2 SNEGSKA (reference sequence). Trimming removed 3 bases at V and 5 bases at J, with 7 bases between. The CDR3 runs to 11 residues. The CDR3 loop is CSARGETEAFF. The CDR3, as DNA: TGCAGTGCTAGGGGGGAGACTGAAGCTTTCTTT.

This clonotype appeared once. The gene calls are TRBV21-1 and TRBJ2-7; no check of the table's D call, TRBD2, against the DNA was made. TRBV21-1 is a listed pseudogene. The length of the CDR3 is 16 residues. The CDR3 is CASSKYEREAPYEQYV. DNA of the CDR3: TGTGCCAGCAGCAAGTATGAGCGGGAGGCCCCCTACGAGCAGTACGTC.

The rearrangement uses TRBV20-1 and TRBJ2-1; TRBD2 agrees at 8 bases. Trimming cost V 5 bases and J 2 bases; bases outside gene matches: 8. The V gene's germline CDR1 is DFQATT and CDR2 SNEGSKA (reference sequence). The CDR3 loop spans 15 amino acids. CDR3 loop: CSAGLAGRAYNEQFF. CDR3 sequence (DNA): TGCAGTGCTGGGTTAGCGGGACGAGCCTACAATGAGCAGTTCTTC.

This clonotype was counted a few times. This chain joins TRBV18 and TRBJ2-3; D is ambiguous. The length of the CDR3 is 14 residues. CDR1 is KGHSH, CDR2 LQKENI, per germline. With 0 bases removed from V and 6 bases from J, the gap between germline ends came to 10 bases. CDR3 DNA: TGTGCCAGCTCACCACCTTCAGGTCCCGATACGCAGTATTTT. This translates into CASSPPSGPDTQYF.

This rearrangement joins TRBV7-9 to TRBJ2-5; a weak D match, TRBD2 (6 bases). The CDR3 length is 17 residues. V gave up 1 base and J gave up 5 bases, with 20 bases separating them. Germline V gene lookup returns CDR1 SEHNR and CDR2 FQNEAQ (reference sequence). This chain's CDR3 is CASSLEVLAMEGETQYF. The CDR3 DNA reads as TGTGCCAGCAGCTTAGAGGTGCTAGCCATGGAGGGGGAGACCCAGTACTTC.

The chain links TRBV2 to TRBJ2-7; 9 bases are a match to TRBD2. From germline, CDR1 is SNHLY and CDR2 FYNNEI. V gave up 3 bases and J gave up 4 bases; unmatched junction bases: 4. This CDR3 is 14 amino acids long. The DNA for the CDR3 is TGTGCCAGCAGTGAGGGACTAGCTAGGTACGAGCAGTACTTC. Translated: CASSEGLARYEQYF.

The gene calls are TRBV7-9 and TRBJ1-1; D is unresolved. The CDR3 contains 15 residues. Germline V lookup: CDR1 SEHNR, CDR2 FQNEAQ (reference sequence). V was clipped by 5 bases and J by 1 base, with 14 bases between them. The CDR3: CASSGQNKGNTEAFF. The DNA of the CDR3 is TGTGCCAGCAGCGGCCAAAACAAAGGGAACACTGAAGCTTTCTTT.

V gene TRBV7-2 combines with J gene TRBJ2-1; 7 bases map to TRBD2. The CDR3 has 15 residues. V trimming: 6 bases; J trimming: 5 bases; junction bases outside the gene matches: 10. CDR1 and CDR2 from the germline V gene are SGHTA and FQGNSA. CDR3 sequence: CASRGGLLINNEQFF. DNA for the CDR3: TGTGCCAGCAGGGGAGGGCTCCTCATCAACAATGAGCAGTTCTTC.

For the CDR3, the DNA is TGTGCCAGCAGCGTCGGAATAGCGATGGGGCAAGAGACCCAGTACTTC. Translation gives CASSVGIAMGQETQYF. The V and J genes are TRBV7-9 and TRBJ2-5, with D possibly TRBD2 on 5 matching bases. This CDR3 contains 16 residues. V gave up 5 bases and J gave up 2 bases, with 18 bases separating them. The V gene's germline CDR1 is SEHNR and CDR2 FQNEAQ (reference sequence). The full variable domain, completed using reference TRBV7-9 and TRBJ2-5, is DTGVSQNPRHKITKRGQNVTFRCDPISEHNRLYWYRQTLGQGPEFLTYFQNEAQLEKSRLLSDRFSAERPKGSFSTLEIQRTEQGDSAMYLCASSVGIAMGQETQYFGPGTRLLVL.

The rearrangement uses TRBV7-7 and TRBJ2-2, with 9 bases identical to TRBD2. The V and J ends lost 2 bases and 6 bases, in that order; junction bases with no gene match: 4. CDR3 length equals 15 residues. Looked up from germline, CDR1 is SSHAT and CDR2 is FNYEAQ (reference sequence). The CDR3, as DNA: TGTGCCAGCAGCTTAAATAGCGGGAGCTCCGGGGAGCTGTTTTTT. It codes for CASSLNSGSSGELFF.

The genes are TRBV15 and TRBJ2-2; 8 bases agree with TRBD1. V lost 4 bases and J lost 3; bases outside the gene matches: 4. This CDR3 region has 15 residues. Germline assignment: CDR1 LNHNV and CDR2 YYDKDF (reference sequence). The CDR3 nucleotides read TGTGCCACCAGCATACAGGGGGAGCACACCGGGGAGCTGTTTTTT. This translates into CATSIQGEHTGELFF.

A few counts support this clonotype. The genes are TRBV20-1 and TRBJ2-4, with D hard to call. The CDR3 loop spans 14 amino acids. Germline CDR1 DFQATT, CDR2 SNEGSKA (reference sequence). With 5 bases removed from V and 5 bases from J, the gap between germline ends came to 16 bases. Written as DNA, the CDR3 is TGCAGTGCTGCGACCCCGGCTGGCCAAAACATTCAGTACTTC. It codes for CSAATPAGQNIQYF.

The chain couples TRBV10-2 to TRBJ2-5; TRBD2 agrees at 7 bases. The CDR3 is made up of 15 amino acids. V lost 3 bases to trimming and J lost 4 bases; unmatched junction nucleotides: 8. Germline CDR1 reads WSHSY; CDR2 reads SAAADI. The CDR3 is CASSENGPGGETQYF. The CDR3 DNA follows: TGCGCCAGCAGTGAAAATGGCCCGGGGGGAGAGACCCAGTACTTC.

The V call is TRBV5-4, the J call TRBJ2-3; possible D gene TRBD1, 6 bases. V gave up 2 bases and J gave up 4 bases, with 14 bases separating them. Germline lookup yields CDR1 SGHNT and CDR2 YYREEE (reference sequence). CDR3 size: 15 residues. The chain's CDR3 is CASSFQGSGADTQYF. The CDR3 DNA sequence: TGTGCCAGCAGCTTTCAGGGGTCTGGCGCAGATACGCAGTATTTT.

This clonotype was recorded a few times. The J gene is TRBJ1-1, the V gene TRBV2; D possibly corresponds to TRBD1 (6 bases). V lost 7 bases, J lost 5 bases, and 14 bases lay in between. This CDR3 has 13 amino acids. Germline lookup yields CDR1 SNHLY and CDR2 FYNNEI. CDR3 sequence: CASTLTGPTEAFF. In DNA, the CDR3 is TGTGCCAGCACCTTAACAGGGCCGACTGAAGCTTTCTTT. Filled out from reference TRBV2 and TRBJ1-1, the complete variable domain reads EPEVTQTPSHQVTQMGQEVILRCVPISNHLYFYWYRQILGQKVEFLVSFYNNEISEKSEIFDDQFSVERPDGSNFTLKIRSTKLEDSAMYFCASTLTGPTEAFFGQGTRLTVV.

The CDR3 sequence: CASSFWTVETQYF. The CDR3 nucleotides read TGTGCCAGCAGTTTTTGGACAGTCGAGACCCAGTACTTC. The chain uses TRBV28 and TRBJ2-5; maybe TRBD1 (6 bases). The V and J ends lost 3 bases and 5 bases respectively, with 10 bases between them. CDR1 is MDHEN and CDR2 is SYDVKM in the germline V gene. The CDR3 is 13 residues long.

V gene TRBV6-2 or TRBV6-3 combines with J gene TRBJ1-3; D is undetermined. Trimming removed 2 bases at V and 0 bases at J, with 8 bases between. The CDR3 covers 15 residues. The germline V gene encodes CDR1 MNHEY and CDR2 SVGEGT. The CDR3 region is CASSYRPSSGNTIYF. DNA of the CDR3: TGTGCCAGCAGTTACAGGCCCAGCTCTGGAAACACCATATATTTT.

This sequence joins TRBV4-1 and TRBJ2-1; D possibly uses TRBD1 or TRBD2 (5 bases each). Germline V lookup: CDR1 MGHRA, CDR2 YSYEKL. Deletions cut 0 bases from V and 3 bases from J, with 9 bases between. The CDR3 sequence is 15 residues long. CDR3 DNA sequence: TGCGCCAGCAGCCAAGATGTTGGGGGCTACAATGAGCAGTTCTTC. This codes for CASSQDVGGYNEQFF.

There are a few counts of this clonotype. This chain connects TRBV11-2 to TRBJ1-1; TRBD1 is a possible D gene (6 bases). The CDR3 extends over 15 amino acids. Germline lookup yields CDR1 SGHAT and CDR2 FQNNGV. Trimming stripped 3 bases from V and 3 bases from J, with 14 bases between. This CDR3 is CASSLFTAGDTEAFF. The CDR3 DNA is TGTGCCAGCAGCTTGTTCACTGCAGGGGACACTGAAGCTTTCTTT.

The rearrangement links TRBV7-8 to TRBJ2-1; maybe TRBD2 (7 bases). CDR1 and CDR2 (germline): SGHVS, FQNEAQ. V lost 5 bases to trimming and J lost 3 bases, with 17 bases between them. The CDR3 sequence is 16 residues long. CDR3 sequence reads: CASSPLGGGGYNEQFF. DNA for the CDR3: TGTGCCAGCAGCCCCCTGGGGGGCGGGGGCTACAATGAGCAGTTCTTC.